This section outlines one T cell receptor (beta chain) sequence together with its context. No antigen is known for it. The sample comes from a study of beta chain features in type 1 diabetes. Findings and caveats of the study: TCRB CDR3s were moderately but significantly shorter in Type 1 diabetes patients in all four CD4+ subsets.

Germline V gene lookup returns CDR1 GTSNPN and CDR2 SVGIG (reference sequence). This CDR3 has 14 amino acids. Trimming stripped 2 bases from V and 0 bases from J, with 8 bases between. Every bit of the isolated RNA underwent reverse transcription, so sequencing read expressed TCRB transcripts. Some clones are missing from TCRdb's copy, which holds only in-frame ones; the method was immunoSEQ multiplex PCR. The sample has a few hundred thousand clones; over 8.5% are singletons. The source material was central memory CD4+ T cells from blood. The TCR sequence derives from a man aged 25 to 45 with type 1 diabetes. The rearrangement uses TRBV30 and TRBJ1-5, with D possibly TRBD1 on 5 matching bases. The CDR3 protein is CAWSSGNSNQPQHF. CDR3 in DNA: TGTGCCTGGAGTTCAGGGAATAGCAATCAGCCCCAGCATTTT.